This record looks at one TCR beta chain sequence and its context. The sample comes from a study of blood T cell repertoires in COVID-19. This CDR3 is built from 15 residues. The germline V and J ends were trimmed by 2 bases and 0 bases, with 7 bases remaining between them. Germline assignment: CDR1 KGHSH and CDR2 LQKENI. TCRdb's table, derived via immunoSEQ multiplex PCR, lists solely in-frame clones and lacks some. The sample includes over 200,000 clones, approximately 91% of them seen just once. The chain recombines TRBV18 with TRBJ1-4; D unresolved. This TCR was recovered from a human donor in a cohort sampled during active COVID-19. The sequenced sample consisted of peripheral blood. CDR3 coding DNA: TGTGCCAGCTCACCAATGGCAGCAACTAATGAAAAACTGTTTTTT. Translated, it gives CASSPMAATNEKLFF.